A single sample gave rise to the 5 T cell receptor beta chains below, sequenced in a study of T cells after yellow fever vaccination. MiXCR, run by TCRdb on the 5' RACE reads, gives a single entry per CDR3 protein. Of 620,000 or so distinct CDR3 sequences in the sample, roughly a sixth are singletons; the top ten hold roughly a sixth. This sample comprised PBMCs, obtained 5 to 6 days after the first yellow fever vaccination. The receptor source for this set is a man aged 18 to 29 who received the YFV17D yellow fever vaccine.

This clonotype turned up a few times. The chain combines TRBV12-3 or TRBV12-4 with TRBJ1-1, with a possible D match to TRBD1 (6 bases). The V gene lost 3 bases and the J gene lost 5 bases, with 19 bases spanning the gap. CDR3 length equals 16 residues. The CDR3 bases are TGTGCCAGCAGTTTTCACAGGACAGCTTGGTCGACTGAAGCTTTCTTT. This codes for CASSFHRTAWSTEAFF.

The J gene is TRBJ2-2, the V gene TRBV5-4; unclear D gene. The CDR3 runs to 14 residues. The germline V gene has CDR1 SGHNT and CDR2 YYREEE (reference sequence). V was shortened by 0 bases and J by 3 bases, with 6 bases between the two germline ends. The CDR3 here is CASSLGSDTGELFF. Written as DNA, the CDR3 is TGTGCCAGCAGCTTGGGGAGCGACACCGGGGAGCTGTTTTTT.

There are a few counts of this clonotype. This chain links TRBV11-2 with TRBJ2-3, with 7 bases aligning to TRBD1. Losses at the gene ends were 5 bases for V and 6 bases for J; bases not matched to a gene: 8. CDR1 is SGHAT, CDR2 FQNNGV, per germline. This CDR3 has 14 amino acids. The chain's CDR3 is CASSLTGVLDTQYF. In DNA, the CDR3 is TGTGCCAGCAGCCTAACAGGGGTTTTGGATACGCAGTATTTT.

This clonotype came up once. The rearrangement uses TRBV6-5 and TRBJ1-1; maybe TRBD1 (5 bases). From germline, CDR1 is MNHEY and CDR2 SVGAGI. V lost 4 bases, J lost 1 base, and 13 bases lay in between. CDR3 size: 15 residues. This chain's CDR3 is CASSFWGRWNTEAFF. In DNA form, the CDR3 reads TGTGCCAGCAGTTTCTGGGGGAGGTGGAACACTGAAGCTTTCTTT.

J is TRBJ2-4 and V is TRBV12-3 or TRBV12-4; D is possibly TRBD2 (6 bases). CDR3 length: 13 residues. V was pared by 6 bases and J by 5 bases, with 11 bases between. CDR3 loop: CASRGGVQNIQYF. In nucleotides, the CDR3 is TGTGCCAGCAGAGGCGGGGTTCAAAACATTCAGTACTTC.